The sequence of this T cell receptor beta chain was determined in a study of control samples from healthy donors and cancer patients. Produced via immunoSEQ multiplex PCR; TCRdb's table is partial and in-frame only. The profile shows roughly 120,000 clones, about 95% of them singletons. V lost 0 bases and J lost 4, with 10 bases in between. This CDR3 region has 14 residues. CDR1 and CDR2 from the germline V gene are LNHNV and YYDKDF (reference sequence). Sequencing was carried out using blood. The TCR sequence derives from a man younger than 45 in good health. This chain uses TRBV15 with TRBJ2-7; D unresolved. As DNA, the CDR3 is TGTGCCACCAGCAGAGATAATACCTTTTACGAGCAGTACTTC. This codes for CATSRDNTFYEQYF.